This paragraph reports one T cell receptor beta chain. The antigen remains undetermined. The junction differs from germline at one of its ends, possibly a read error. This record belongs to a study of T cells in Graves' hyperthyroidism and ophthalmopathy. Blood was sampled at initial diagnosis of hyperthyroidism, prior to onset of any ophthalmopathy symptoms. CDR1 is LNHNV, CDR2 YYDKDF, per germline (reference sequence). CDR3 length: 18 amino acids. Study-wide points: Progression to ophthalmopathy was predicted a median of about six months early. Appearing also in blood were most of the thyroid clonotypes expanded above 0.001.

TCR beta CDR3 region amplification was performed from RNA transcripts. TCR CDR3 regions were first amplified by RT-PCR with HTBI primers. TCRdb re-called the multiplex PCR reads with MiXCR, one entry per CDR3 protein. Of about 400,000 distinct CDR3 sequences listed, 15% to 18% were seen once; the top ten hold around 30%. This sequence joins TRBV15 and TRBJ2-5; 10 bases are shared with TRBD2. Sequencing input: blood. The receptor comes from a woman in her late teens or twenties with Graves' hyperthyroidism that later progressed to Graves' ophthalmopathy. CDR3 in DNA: TGTGCCGCCAGCAGAGATCAACTTTTGGGACTAGCGAAAGAGACCCAGTACTTC. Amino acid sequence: CAASRDQLLGLAKETQYF.